This T cell receptor (beta chain) comes out of a study of shared clonotypes between healthy human individuals. Study-wide findings and caveats: Larger richness was generally estimated for naive than memory subsets.

Concerning this clone itself: The target antigen is unknown. This may be a read error: a much more frequent sequence differs by one nucleotide.

This was a deep-level run. The method was immunoSEQ multiplex PCR; TCRdb's version includes in-frame clones alone and lacks a portion of them. The repertoire holds about 820,000 clones, with 80% to 95% as singletons. This CDR3 has 11 residues. V lost 5 bases to trimming and J lost 2 bases, with 3 bases between them. Per the germline V gene, CDR1 is SEHNR and CDR2 is FQNEAQ (reference sequence). Naive CD8 populations comprised CD45RO-negative cells positively selected for CCR7, excluding terminally differentiated effector memory CD45RA+ cells. The genes are TRBV7-9 and TRBJ1-1, with unresolved D. The specimen sequenced was naive CD8+ T cells sorted from blood. The TCR was taken from a man younger than 45 in good health. CDR3 in DNA: TGTGCCAGCAGCGACAACACTGAAGCTTTCTTT. It translates to CASSDNTEAFF. The full variable domain, completed using reference TRBV7-9 and TRBJ1-1, is DTGVSQNPRHKITKRGQNVTFRCDPISEHNRLYWYRQTLGQGPEFLTYFQNEAQLEKSRLLSDRFSAERPKGSFSTLEIQRTEQGDSAMYLCASSDNTEAFFGQGTRLTVV.